This T cell receptor (beta chain) was found in a study of CD8 T cells in ankylosing spondylitis. This clonotype has at least ten counts. Its antigen is unidentified. Broader study findings: Reportedly, matched ankylosing spondylitis synovial fluid was significantly enriched for disease-linked clones. Apparently characteristic of ankylosing spondylitis blood was a TCR beta motif (under ten highly homologous variants). With a CD8+ phenotype, disease-linked clones were relatively rare in peripheral blood.

Molecular-barcoded quantitative 5'-RACE produced these TCR beta libraries. MiXCR, applied by TCRdb to the 5' RACE reads, yields one record per CDR3 protein. Here the sample spans more than 150,000 distinct CDR3 sequences, about 20% being singletons. The source is a male donor aged 5-30 years with ankylosing spondylitis or in good health (not recorded which). Sequencing was carried out using blood, either unsorted or a sorted T cell fraction (not recorded which).

CDR3 bases: TGTGCCAGCTCAACAACAGGGGCCGGGGAGCTGTTTTTT. Translation gives CASSTTGAGELFF. V is TRBV18 and J is TRBJ2-2, with 7 bases lining up with TRBD1. Germline V lookup: CDR1 KGHSH, CDR2 LQKENI. The trim removed 5 bases at V and 6 bases at J, leaving 3 bases unmatched. This CDR3 has 13 amino acids.